This T cell receptor (beta chain) derives from a study of CD8 T cells in ankylosing spondylitis. This clonotype was picked up many times. Its matching antigen is unknown. TCRdb reanalysed the 5' RACE reads using MiXCR and keeps one entry per CDR3 protein. The sample has 330,000 or so distinct CDR3 sequences; approximately 8.2% are singletons. Study observations and caveats: Prior literature has documented some motif variants in synovial fluid and blood from reactive arthritis. Those disease-linked clones were CD8+; they were also relatively rare in peripheral blood. Characteristic, it appeared, of ankylosing spondylitis blood was a TCR beta motif of eight highly homologous variants. There was reportedly significant enrichment of clones that were disease-linked in matched ankylosing spondylitis synovial fluid.

Germline V gives CDR1 SGHRS, CDR2 YFSETQ. Trimming shortened V by 0 bases and J by 0 bases, and 12 bases separated the two germline ends. The CDR3 has 16 residues. V and J are TRBV5-1 and TRBJ1-1, with D uncertain. The clonotype originates from a male donor with ankylosing spondylitis. Sequenced material: blood, either unsorted or a sorted T cell fraction (not recorded which). CDR3 sequence (DNA): TGCGCCAGCAGCTTGGAACCCCAGGCTATGAACACTGAAGCTTTCTTT. This sequence encodes CASSLEPQAMNTEAFF.